Below are 13 T cell receptor beta chains sequenced from a single sample in a study of PD-1 blockade in classical Hodgkin lymphoma. Clones were read by immunoSEQ multiplex PCR, and TCRdb kept only the in-frame ones, dropping some. There are about 97,000 clones in the sample; approximately 80% occur only once, and 9% to 15% lies in the top ten. All the patients suffered relapse after autologous stem cell transplantation, and brentuximab vedotin exposure differed. Sample: peripheral blood mononuclear cells (PBMCs), taken at baseline. These receptors all come from a human donor with classical Hodgkin lymphoma.

This clone was counted a single time. Here the CDR3 DNA reads TGTGCCAGCAGTTCTGACAGGGCAAAGTACATTCAGTACTTC. Protein sequence: CASSSDRAKYIQYF. The chain joins TRBV7-2 to TRBJ2-4; 7 nucleotides agree with TRBD1. The CDR3 totals 14 residues. Germline V gives CDR1 SGHTA, CDR2 FQGNSA. Trimming at V came to 6 bases and at J to 8 bases, leaving 10 bases not matched to a gene.

This clone was observed a single time. The chain links TRBV5-1 to TRBJ2-1, with TRBD2 matching over 7 bases. Germline-derived CDR1 and CDR2 are SGHRS and YFSETQ. V lost 0 bases to trimming and J lost 9 bases; unmatched junction nucleotides: 12. The CDR3 runs 16 residues. CDR3 nucleotide sequence: TGCGCCAGCAGCTTGGCCGCCGCGGGAGTAGGGTTTGAGCAGTTCTTC. This sequence encodes CASSLAAAGVGFEQFF.

The CDR3 nucleotides are TGTGCCAGCAATTTAGCGGGAACCTACAATGAGCAGTTCTTC. This sequence encodes CASNLAGTYNEQFF. V is TRBV6-5 and J is TRBJ2-1, with 8 bases aligning to TRBD2. Germline-derived CDR1 and CDR2 are MNHEY and SVGAGI. After removal of 7 bases from V and 2 bases from J, the junction contained 4 bases not matched to a gene. The CDR3 totals 14 residues.

J is TRBJ2-4 and V is TRBV7-2; D might be TRBD2 (6 bases). Germline V gene sequence: CDR1 SGHTA, CDR2 FQGNSA. The CDR3 extends over 13 amino acids. V was trimmed by 6 bases and J by 6 bases, leaving 12 bases between them. The CDR3 here is CASRPAGGNIQYF. The CDR3, as DNA: TGTGCCAGCAGACCTGCCGGGGGAAACATTCAGTACTTC.

The chain is built from TRBV7-8 and TRBJ1-3, with D tentatively TRBD1 (5 bases). Trimming pared 3 bases from V and 3 bases from J, leaving 12 bases between. Germline V gene lookup returns CDR1 SGHVS and CDR2 FQNEAQ. This CDR3 comprises 15 residues. The CDR3 loop is CASSFGQGGGNTIYF. The CDR3 DNA reads as TGTGCCAGCAGCTTTGGGCAGGGAGGTGGAAACACCATATATTTT. Filled out from reference TRBV7-8 and TRBJ1-3, the complete variable domain reads GAGVSQSPRYKVAKRGQDVALRCDPISGHVSLFWYQQALGQGPEFLTYFQNEAQLDKSGLPSDRFFAERPEGSVSTLKIQRTQQEDSAVYLCASSFGQGGGNTIYFGEGSWLTVV.

The chain carries TRBV5-6 and TRBJ2-4; no definite D call. CDR3 length: 15 residues. Germline values: CDR1 SGHDT, CDR2 YYEEEE. V gave up 4 bases and J gave up 1 base, with 12 bases separating them. The CDR3 sequence: CASSPYQAAKNIQYF. The CDR3 bases are TGTGCCAGCAGCCCCTACCAAGCGGCCAAAAACATTCAGTACTTC.

The chain is built from TRBV4-2 and TRBJ2-3; the match to TRBD1 covers 7 bases. The CDR3 is made up of 16 amino acids. J gave up 1 base and V 4 bases, and 8 bases lay outside the gene matches. Germline loops: CDR1 LGHNA, CDR2 YNFKEQ. This CDR3 is CASSLYPQGGTDTQYF. The CDR3 bases are TGTGCCAGCAGCCTATATCCCCAGGGGGGCACAGATACGCAGTATTTT.

This clone was recorded once. The gene calls are TRBV21-1 and TRBJ1-1. TRBV21-1 is a documented pseudogene. This CDR3 has 13 amino acids. As DNA, the CDR3 is TGTGCCCACCAGGTTGGGGGGAGGACTGAAGCTTTCTTT. The encoded protein is CAHQVGGRTEAFF.

V usage is TRBV5-1 and J usage is TRBJ1-6; no reliable D call. Germline lookup yields CDR1 SGHRS and CDR2 YFSETQ. V lost 4 bases to trimming and J lost 10 bases, with 18 bases between them. The CDR3 extends over 15 amino acids. CDR3 sequence reads: CASSLSIQALSPLHF. Here the CDR3 DNA reads TGCGCCAGCAGCCTCTCGATCCAAGCGTTATCACCCCTCCACTTT.

The V gene is TRBV6-1, the J gene TRBJ1-1; D is unclear. The V gene's germline CDR1 is MNHNS and CDR2 SASEGT. The CDR3 is made up of 10 amino acids. With 6 bases removed from V and 6 bases from J, the gap between germline ends came to 5 bases. The CDR3: CASSWSEAFF. As DNA, the CDR3 is TGTGCCAGCAGCTGGTCTGAAGCTTTCTTT.

This clone was seen just once. This chain joins TRBV7-3 and TRBJ2-6; D is possibly TRBD1 (6 bases). The CDR3 sequence is 13 residues long. Trimming left V 1 base short and J 13 bases short, with 11 bases between. Germline-derived CDR1 and CDR2 are SGHTA and FQGTGA. The CDR3 coding sequence is TGTGCCAGCAGCTTAAAACAGGGTCTGGTCCTGACTTTC. Protein: CASSLKQGLVLTF.

The rearrangement uses TRBV2 and TRBJ1-3; TRBD1 is a possible D gene (5 bases). Deletions cut 5 bases from V and 3 bases from J, with 14 bases between. This CDR3 is 15 amino acids long. Germline CDR1 SNHLY, CDR2 FYNNEI. CDR3: CASSPPQGDGNTIYF. CDR3 DNA sequence: TGTGCCAGCAGTCCTCCCCAGGGTGATGGAAACACCATATATTTT.

This clone has just one count. The chain joins TRBV10-3 to TRBJ2-2, with TRBD2 matching 10 bases. V lost 2 bases and J lost 0; bases outside the gene matches: 9. The CDR3 covers 19 residues. From germline, CDR1 is ENHRY and CDR2 SYGVKD. This CDR3 reads CAISEALAGATSNTGELFF. The CDR3 DNA sequence: TGTGCCATCAGTGAGGCCCTAGCGGGAGCCACCTCGAACACCGGGGAGCTGTTTTTT.